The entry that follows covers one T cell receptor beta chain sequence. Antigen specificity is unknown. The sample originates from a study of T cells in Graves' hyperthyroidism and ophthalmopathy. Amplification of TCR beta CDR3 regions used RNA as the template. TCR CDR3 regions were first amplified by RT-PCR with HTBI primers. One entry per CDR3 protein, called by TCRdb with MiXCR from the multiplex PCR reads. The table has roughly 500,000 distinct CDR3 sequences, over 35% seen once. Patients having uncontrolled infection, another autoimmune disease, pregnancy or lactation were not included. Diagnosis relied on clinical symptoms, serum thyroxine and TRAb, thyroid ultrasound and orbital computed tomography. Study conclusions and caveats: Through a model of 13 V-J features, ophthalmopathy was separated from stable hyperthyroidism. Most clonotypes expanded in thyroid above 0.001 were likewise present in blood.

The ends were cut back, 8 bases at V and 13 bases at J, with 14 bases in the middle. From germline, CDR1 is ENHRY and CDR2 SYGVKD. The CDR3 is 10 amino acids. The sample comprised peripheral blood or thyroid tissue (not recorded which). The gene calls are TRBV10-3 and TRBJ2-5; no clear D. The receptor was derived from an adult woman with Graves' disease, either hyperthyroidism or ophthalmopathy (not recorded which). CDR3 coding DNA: TGTGCCATCGCCGACAAGACTGCGTACTTC. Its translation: CAIADKTAYF.